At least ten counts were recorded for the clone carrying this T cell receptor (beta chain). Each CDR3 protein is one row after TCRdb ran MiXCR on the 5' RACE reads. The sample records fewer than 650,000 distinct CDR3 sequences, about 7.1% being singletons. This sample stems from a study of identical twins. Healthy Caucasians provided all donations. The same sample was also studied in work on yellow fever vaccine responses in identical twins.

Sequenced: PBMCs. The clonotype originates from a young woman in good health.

The CDR3 region is CASSLGTGPGGIYNEQFF. The CDR3 nucleotides read TGTGCCAGCAGCTTGGGAACCGGTCCGGGGGGAATCTACAATGAGCAGTTCTTC. The genes are TRBV11-3 and TRBJ2-1; 7 bases agree with TRBD2. The CDR3 runs 18 residues. Germline V gene data show CDR1 as SGHNT and CDR2 as YENEEA. With V trimmed by 3 bases and J by 3 bases, 14 bases remained unmatched.